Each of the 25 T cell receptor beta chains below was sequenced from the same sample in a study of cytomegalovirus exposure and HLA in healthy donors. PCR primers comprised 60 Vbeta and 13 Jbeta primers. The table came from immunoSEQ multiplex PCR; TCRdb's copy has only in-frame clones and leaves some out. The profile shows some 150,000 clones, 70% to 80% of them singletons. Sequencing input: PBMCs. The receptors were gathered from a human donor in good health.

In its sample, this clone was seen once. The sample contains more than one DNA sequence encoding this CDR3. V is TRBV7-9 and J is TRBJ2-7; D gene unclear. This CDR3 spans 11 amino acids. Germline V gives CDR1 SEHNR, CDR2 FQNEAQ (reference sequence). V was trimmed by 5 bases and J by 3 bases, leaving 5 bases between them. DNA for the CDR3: TGTGCCAGCAGCCCCAGCTACGAGCAGTACTTC. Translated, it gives CASSPSYEQYF.

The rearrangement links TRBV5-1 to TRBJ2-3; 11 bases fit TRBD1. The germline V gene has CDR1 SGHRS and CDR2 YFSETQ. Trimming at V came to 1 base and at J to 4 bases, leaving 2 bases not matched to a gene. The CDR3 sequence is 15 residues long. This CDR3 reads CASSLRGQGADTQYF. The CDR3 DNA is TGCGCCAGCAGCTTGAGGGGACAGGGGGCAGATACGCAGTATTTT.

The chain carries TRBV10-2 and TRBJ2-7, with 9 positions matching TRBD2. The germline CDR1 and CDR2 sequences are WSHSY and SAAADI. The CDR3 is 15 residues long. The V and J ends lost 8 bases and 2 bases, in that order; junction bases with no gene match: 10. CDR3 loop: CASAAGLAGTYEQYF. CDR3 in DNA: TGCGCCAGCGCGGCGGGGCTAGCGGGAACCTACGAGCAGTACTTC.

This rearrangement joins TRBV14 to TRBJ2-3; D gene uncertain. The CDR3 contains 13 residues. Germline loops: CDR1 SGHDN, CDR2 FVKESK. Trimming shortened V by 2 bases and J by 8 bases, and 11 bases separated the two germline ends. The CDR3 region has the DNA TGTGCCAGCAGCCAAATGAGACTTTTTACGCAGTATTTT. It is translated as CASSQMRLFTQYF.

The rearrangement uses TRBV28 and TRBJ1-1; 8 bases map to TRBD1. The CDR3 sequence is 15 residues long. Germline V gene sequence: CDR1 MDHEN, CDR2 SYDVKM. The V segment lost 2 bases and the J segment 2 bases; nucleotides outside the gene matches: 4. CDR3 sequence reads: CASSLQGASNTEAFF. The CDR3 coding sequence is TGTGCCAGCAGTTTACAGGGGGCGTCAAACACTGAAGCTTTCTTT.

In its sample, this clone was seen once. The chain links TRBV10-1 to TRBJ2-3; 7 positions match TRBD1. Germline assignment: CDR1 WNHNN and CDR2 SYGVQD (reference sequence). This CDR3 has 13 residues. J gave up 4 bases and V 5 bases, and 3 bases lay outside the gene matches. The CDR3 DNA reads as TGCGCCAGCAGTCAAGGGACAGCAGATACGCAGTATTTT. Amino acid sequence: CASSQGTADTQYF.

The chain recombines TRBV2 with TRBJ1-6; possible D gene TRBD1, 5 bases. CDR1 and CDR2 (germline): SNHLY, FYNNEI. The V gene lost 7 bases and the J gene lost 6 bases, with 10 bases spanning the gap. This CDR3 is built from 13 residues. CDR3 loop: CASTGDPNSPLHF. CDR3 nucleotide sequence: TGTGCCAGCACGGGGGACCCTAATTCACCCCTCCACTTT.

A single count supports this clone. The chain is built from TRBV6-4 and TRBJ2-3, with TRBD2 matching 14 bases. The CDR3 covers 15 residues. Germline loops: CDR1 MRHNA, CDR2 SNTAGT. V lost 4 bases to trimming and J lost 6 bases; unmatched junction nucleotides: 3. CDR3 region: CASSGLAGGPDTQYF. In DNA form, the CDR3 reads TGTGCCAGCAGTGGACTAGCGGGGGGGCCCGATACGCAGTATTTT.

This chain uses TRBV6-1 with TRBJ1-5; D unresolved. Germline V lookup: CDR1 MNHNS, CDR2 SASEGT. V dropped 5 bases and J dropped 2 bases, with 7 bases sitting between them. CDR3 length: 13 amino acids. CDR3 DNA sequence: TGTGCCAGCAGTACCCAGGGCAATCAGCCCCAGCATTTT. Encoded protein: CASSTQGNQPQHF.

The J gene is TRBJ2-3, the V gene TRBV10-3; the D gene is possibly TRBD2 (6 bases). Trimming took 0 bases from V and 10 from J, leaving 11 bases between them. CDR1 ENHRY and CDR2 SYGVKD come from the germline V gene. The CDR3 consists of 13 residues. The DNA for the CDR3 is TGTGCCATCAGTGAGTCGGCGGGGCGTGCGCAGTATTTT. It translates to CAISESAGRAQYF.

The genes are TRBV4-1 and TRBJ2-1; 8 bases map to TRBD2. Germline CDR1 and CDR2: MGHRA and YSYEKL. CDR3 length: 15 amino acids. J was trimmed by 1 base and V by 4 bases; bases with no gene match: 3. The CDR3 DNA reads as TGCGCCAGCAGCCTCACTAGCGGTTCCTACAATGAGCAGTTCTTC. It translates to CASSLTSGSYNEQFF.

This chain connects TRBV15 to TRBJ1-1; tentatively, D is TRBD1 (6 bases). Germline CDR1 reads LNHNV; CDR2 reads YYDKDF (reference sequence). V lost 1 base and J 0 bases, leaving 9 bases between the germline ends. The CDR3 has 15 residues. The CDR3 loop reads CATSRGRTVNTEAFF. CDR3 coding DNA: TGTGCCACCAGCAGAGGGAGGACAGTGAACACTGAAGCTTTCTTT.

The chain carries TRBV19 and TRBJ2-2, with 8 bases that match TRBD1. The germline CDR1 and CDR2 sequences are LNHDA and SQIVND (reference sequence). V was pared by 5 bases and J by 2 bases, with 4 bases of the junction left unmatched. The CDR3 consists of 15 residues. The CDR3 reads CASSWGQVNTGELFF. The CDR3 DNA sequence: TGTGCCAGTAGTTGGGGACAGGTCAACACCGGGGAGCTGTTTTTT.

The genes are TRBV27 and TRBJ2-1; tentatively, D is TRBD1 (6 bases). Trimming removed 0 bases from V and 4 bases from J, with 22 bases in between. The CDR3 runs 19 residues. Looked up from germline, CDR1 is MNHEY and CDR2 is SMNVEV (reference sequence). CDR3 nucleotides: TGTGCCAGCAGTTTATCTCGTCTTCTTCCGACAGGCCCGTACAATGAGCAGTTCTTC. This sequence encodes CASSLSRLLPTGPYNEQFF.

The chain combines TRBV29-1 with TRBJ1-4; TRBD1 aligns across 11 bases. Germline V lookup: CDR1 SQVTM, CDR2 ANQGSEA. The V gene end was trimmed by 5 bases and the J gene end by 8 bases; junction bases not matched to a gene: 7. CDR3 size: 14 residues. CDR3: CSVLPGQGGEKLFF. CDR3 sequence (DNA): TGCAGCGTTCTACCGGGACAGGGGGGCGAAAAACTGTTTTTT.

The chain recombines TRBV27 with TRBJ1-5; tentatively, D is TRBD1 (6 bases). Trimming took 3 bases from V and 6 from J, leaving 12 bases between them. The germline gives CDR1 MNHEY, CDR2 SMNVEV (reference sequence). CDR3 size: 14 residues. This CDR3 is CASSLSGEGQPQHF. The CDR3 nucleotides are TGTGCCAGCAGTTTGTCAGGGGAGGGTCAGCCCCAGCATTTT.

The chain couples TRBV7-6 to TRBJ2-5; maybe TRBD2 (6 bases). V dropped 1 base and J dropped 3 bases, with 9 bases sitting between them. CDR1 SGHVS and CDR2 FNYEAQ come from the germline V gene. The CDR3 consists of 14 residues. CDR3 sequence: CASSLGGNKETQYF. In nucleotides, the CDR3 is TGTGCCAGCAGCTTAGGCGGGAATAAAGAGACCCAGTACTTC.

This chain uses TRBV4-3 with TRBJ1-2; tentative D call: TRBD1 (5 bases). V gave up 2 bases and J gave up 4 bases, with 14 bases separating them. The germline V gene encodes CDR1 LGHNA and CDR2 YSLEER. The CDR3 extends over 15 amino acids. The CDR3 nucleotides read TGCGCCAGCAGCCAAAAAACAGGCGTCAGCTATGGCTACACCTTC. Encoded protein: CASSQKTGVSYGYTF.

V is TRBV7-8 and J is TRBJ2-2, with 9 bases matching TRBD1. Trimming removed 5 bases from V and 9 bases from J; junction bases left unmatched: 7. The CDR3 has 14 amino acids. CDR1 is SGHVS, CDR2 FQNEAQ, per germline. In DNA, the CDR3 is TGTGCCAGCAGCACAAGACAGGGGGGTTGGGAGCTGTTTTTT. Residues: CASSTRQGGWELFF.

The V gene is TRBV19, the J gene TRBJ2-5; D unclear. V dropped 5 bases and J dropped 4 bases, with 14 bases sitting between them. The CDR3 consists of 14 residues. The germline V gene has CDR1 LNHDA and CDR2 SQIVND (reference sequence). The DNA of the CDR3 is TGTGCCAGTAGTGGGCTCGCTGGTAGAGAGACCCAGTACTTC. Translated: CASSGLAGRETQYF.

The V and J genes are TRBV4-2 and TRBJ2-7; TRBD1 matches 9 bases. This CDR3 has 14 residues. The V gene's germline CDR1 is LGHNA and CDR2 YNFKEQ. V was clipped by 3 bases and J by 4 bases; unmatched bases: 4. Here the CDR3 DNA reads TGTGCCAGCAGCCAGGGGGACAGGGTTTACGAGCAGTACTTC. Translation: CASSQGDRVYEQYF.

In DNA, the CDR3 is TGTGCCAGCAGCGTAGGAGGGACAGGGATGGGTTCGGGCTCCTACGAGCAGTACTTC. Translating it yields CASSVGGTGMGSGSYEQYF. V is TRBV9 and J is TRBJ2-7; 9 positions agree with TRBD1. In germline, CDR1 is SGDLS, CDR2 YYNGEE. V shed 0 bases, J shed 0 bases, and the junction held 13 bases outside the gene matches. The CDR3 extends over 19 amino acids.

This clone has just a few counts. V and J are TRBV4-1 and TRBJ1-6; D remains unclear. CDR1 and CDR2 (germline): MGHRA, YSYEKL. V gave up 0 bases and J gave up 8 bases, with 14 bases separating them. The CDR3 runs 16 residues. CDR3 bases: TGCGCCAGCAGCCAAGAAACAGTCCTGTTGGATTCACCCCTCCACTTT. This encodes CASSQETVLLDSPLHF.

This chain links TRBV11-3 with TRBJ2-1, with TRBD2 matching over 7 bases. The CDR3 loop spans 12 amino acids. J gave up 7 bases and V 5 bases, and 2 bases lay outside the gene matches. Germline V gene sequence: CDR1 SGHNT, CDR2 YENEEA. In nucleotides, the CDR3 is TGTGCCAGCAGCCGGACTAGTAATGAGCAGTTCTTC. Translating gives CASSRTSNEQFF.

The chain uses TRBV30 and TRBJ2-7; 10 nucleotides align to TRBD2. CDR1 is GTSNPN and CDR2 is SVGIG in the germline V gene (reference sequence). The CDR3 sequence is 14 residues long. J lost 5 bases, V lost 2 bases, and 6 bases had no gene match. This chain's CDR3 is CAWSISGGADEQYF. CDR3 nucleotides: TGTGCCTGGAGTATAAGCGGGGGGGCGGACGAGCAGTACTTC.